Shown below are 20 T cell receptor beta chains from a single sample sequenced in a study of immune evolution from preneoplasia to lung adenocarcinoma. Sequenced by immunoSEQ multiplex PCR; TCRdb stores in-frame clones only, minus some. The table lists roughly 5,700 clones, 80% of them singletons. The sample consisted of FFPE minimally invasive lung adenocarcinoma tissue. Source of these receptors: a person aged 55-80 years with lung adenocarcinoma.

The DNA for the CDR3 is TGTGCCTGGAGCCGTAGTTGGGACAGCCGTACTGAAGCTTTCTTT. Its protein is CAWSRSWDSRTEAFF. The chain is built from TRBV30 and TRBJ1-1, with TRBD1 matching 7 bases. Germline trimming cut 3 bases from V and 5 bases from J; bases unmatched to any gene: 12. CDR1 and CDR2 (germline): GTSNPN, SVGIG (reference sequence). The CDR3 runs 15 residues.

This chain connects TRBV19 to TRBJ2-2; 9 nucleotides align to TRBD1. This CDR3 contains 15 residues. Trimming at V came to 2 bases and at J to 4 bases, leaving 2 bases not matched to a gene. Germline lookup yields CDR1 LNHDA and CDR2 SQIVND (reference sequence). The CDR3 DNA is TGTGCCAGTAGTATACTACAGGGGGCCACCGGGGAGCTGTTTTTT. Its protein is CASSILQGATGELFF.

The chain has TRBV6-6 and TRBJ1-1; TRBD1 matches at 8 bases. The CDR3 consists of 13 residues. Germline V CDR1 and CDR2: MNHNY, SVGAGI (reference sequence). V lost 7 bases to trimming and J lost 4 bases; unmatched junction nucleotides: 5. The CDR3 spells CASTRQGTTEAFF. The CDR3 nucleotides are TGTGCCAGCACTCGACAGGGGACCACTGAAGCTTTCTTT.

The chain couples TRBV30 to TRBJ2-5, with TRBD1 matching over 9 bases. Germline V CDR1 and CDR2: GTSNPN, SVGIG (reference sequence). The V gene end was trimmed by 5 bases and the J gene end by 2 bases; junction bases not matched to a gene: 9. The CDR3 has 15 amino acids. CDR3 DNA: TGTGCCTGGGACCCGGGACAGGGCATTCAAGAGACCCAGTACTTC. Protein: CAWDPGQGIQETQYF.

The chain carries TRBV9 and TRBJ1-1; perhaps TRBD1 as D (6 bases). The V gene's germline CDR1 is SGDLS and CDR2 YYNGEE. The CDR3 is made up of 14 amino acids. The V gene lost 4 bases and the J gene lost 4 bases, with 14 bases spanning the gap. The CDR3 DNA reads TGTGCCAGCAGCATTAGACAGGAGGCCACTGAAGCTTTCTTT. This gives the protein CASSIRQEATEAFF.

The V gene is TRBV29-1, the J gene TRBJ2-1; D not resolved. Looked up from germline, CDR1 is SQVTM and CDR2 is ANQGSEA. Trimming took 7 bases from V and 0 from J, leaving 16 bases between them. CDR3 length: 15 residues. CDR3 nucleotides: TGCAGCGGGGAATCGAGCAAAAGCTCCTACAATGAGCAGTTCTTC. Protein product: CSGESSKSSYNEQFF.

The chain carries TRBV19 and TRBJ2-7, with 14 bases lining up with TRBD2. J gave up 4 bases and V 5 bases, and 19 bases lay outside the gene matches. Germline values: CDR1 LNHDA, CDR2 SQIVND (reference sequence). This CDR3 comprises 20 residues. The CDR3 DNA sequence: TGTGCCAGTAGTCCGTCCGTGGGACTAGCGGGAGTTAGGCGTGTTTACGAGCAGTACTTC. Translation gives CASSPSVGLAGVRRVYEQYF.

Sample share makes this clone large. The rearrangement links TRBV6-4 to TRBJ2-3; either TRBD1 or TRBD2 may fit D (5 bases each). CDR3 length: 15 amino acids. The germline V gene has CDR1 MRHNA and CDR2 SNTAGT. The V and J ends lost 4 bases and 4 bases respectively, with 15 bases between them. The CDR3 DNA follows: TGTGCCAGCAGTGTCGGGGCCGCGTCTGCAGATACGCAGTATTTT. Protein: CASSVGAASADTQYF.

Worth noting for this clone: At one end, the junction sequence differs from germline, possibly due to a read error. The rearrangement links TRBV11-2 to TRBJ1-1; TRBD1 aligns across 7 bases. This CDR3 spans 13 amino acids. Per germline, CDR1 SGHAT and CDR2 FQNNGV. The CDR3 nucleotides are TGTGCCAGCAGCCTAGACAGGGACACTGAAGCTTTCTTT. Protein: CASSLDRDTEAFF.

V usage is TRBV14 and J usage is TRBJ2-3; 11 bases match TRBD2. Germline CDR1 reads SGHDN; CDR2 reads FVKESK. This CDR3 region has 18 residues. Losses at the gene ends were 2 bases for V and 2 bases for J; bases not matched to a gene: 9. The CDR3 coding sequence is TGTGCCAGCAGCCAACCAGGGACTAGCGGAGGTGCCACAGATACGCAGTATTTT. This translates into CASSQPGTSGGATDTQYF.

The chain joins TRBV30 to TRBJ2-6; 9 bases agree with TRBD1. The germline V gene encodes CDR1 GTSNPN and CDR2 SVGIG (reference sequence). V lost 3 bases to trimming and J lost 1 base; unmatched junction nucleotides: 10. The CDR3 length is 18 residues. CDR3 amino acids: CAWRRDRARGSGANVLTF. CDR3 bases: TGTGCCTGGAGGAGGGACAGGGCCAGGGGGTCTGGGGCCAACGTCCTGACTTTC.

This rearrangement joins TRBV7-2 to TRBJ2-5; D gene uncertain. The germline V gene encodes CDR1 SGHTA and CDR2 FQGNSA. Trimming took off 0 bases at V and 5 bases at J, with 13 bases between the two ends. The CDR3 loop spans 15 amino acids. CDR3 DNA sequence: TGTGCCAGCAGCTTAGCGGGCTGGTCCGGGGAGACCCAGTACTTC. Translation gives CASSLAGWSGETQYF.

The J gene is TRBJ1-4, the V gene TRBV5-1, with 7 bases that match TRBD1. The ends lost 0 bases at V and 5 bases at J; junction bases unmatched: 1. The CDR3 covers 14 residues. Germline loops: CDR1 SGHRS, CDR2 YFSETQ. The CDR3 DNA reads as TGCGCCAGCAGCTTGGCACAGGGGAATGAAAAACTGTTTTTT. This codes for CASSLAQGNEKLFF.

The CDR3 DNA sequence: TGTGCCAGCAGGGGCGGTGGGGCGAGTGCTTTTCCTGGAAACACCATATATTTT. It encodes CASRGGGASAFPGNTIYF. The rearrangement uses TRBV7-6 and TRBJ1-3; D is possibly TRBD1 (5 bases). This CDR3 is built from 18 residues. In germline, CDR1 is SGHVS, CDR2 FNYEAQ. The germline V and J ends were trimmed by 6 bases and 2 bases, with 23 bases remaining between them. Drawing the rest from reference TRBV7-6 and TRBJ1-3, the complete variable domain is GAGVSQSPRYKVTKRGQDVALRCDPISGHVSLYWYRQALGQGPEFLTYFNYEAQQDKSGLPNDRFSAERPEGSISTLTIQRTEQRDSAMYRCASRGGGASAFPGNTIYFGEGSWLTVV.

This chain links TRBV11-2 with TRBJ2-3; D is ambiguous. CDR1 and CDR2 (germline): SGHAT, FQNNGV. The CDR3 has 16 amino acids. The V end lost 2 bases, the J end lost 2 bases, and 14 bases lay between the germline ends. The CDR3 is CASSLRQTLDTDTQYF. The CDR3 region has the DNA TGTGCCAGCAGCTTACGGCAGACTTTAGACACAGATACGCAGTATTTT.

The chain joins TRBV6-1 to TRBJ2-1; no clear D. The CDR3 has 11 residues. Germline V gene data show CDR1 as MNHNS and CDR2 as SASEGT. The CDR3 here is CLTLSYNEQFF. The CDR3 DNA reads as TGTCTTACACTCTCCTACAATGAGCAGTTCTTC.

The V gene is TRBV19, the J gene TRBJ2-7; tentative D call: TRBD2 (5 bases). There are 14 residues in the CDR3. The V end lost 5 bases, the J end lost 0 bases, and 11 bases lay between the germline ends. The germline gives CDR1 LNHDA, CDR2 SQIVND (reference sequence). CDR3 DNA sequence: TGTGCCAGTAGTGTAACCCGGGACTCCTACGAGCAGTACTTC. The encoded protein is CASSVTRDSYEQYF. Filled out from reference TRBV19 and TRBJ2-7, the complete variable domain reads DGGITQSPKYLFRKEGQNVTLSCEQNLNHDAMYWYRQDPGQGLRLIYYSQIVNDFQKGDIAEGYSVSREKKESFPLTVTSAQKNPTAFYLCASSVTRDSYEQYFGPGTRLTVT.

This chain connects TRBV7-2 to TRBJ1-2, with D hard to call. The CDR3 covers 16 residues. The V gene lost 1 base and the J gene lost 4 bases, with 16 bases spanning the gap. CDR1 and CDR2 (germline): SGHTA, FQGNSA. The chain's CDR3 is CASSLDGGNLLYGYTF. DNA for the CDR3: TGTGCCAGCAGCTTAGATGGAGGGAACCTCCTCTATGGCTACACCTTC.

In its sample, this clone was seen once. The chain has TRBV28 and TRBJ2-7, with D uncertain. Germline values: CDR1 MDHEN, CDR2 SYDVKM. CDR3 length equals 14 residues. V lost 5 bases to trimming and J lost 2 bases, with 13 bases between them. CDR3 coding DNA: TGTGCCAGCAGTACGACAACTCCTCCCTACGAGCAGTACTTC. Translating it yields CASSTTTPPYEQYF.

V gene TRBV30 combines with J gene TRBJ1-2, with 11 positions matching TRBD1. V was clipped by 3 bases and J by 7 bases; unmatched bases: 10. Germline V gene data show CDR1 as GTSNPN and CDR2 as SVGIG (reference sequence). This CDR3 has 15 residues. CDR3 coding DNA: TGTGCCTGGAGGCTTGGGACAGGGGGATTCTTTGGCTACACCTTC. It encodes CAWRLGTGGFFGYTF.